This paragraph covers one T cell receptor (beta chain) sequence. It has no known antigen specificity. Nothing much larger sits one base from this clone, and base qualities are not available. These data belong to a study of T cell responses to AZD1222 COVID-19 vaccine (dated by TCRdb to the early 2020s). Regarding the study in general: AZD1222 recipients given second doses at about 4 weeks or at about 12 weeks were pooled, since spike-specific TCR depth and breadth were not found to differ between the two schedules. A total of 240 or so trial participants underwent TCR sequencing, of whom more than 200 had received two doses of AZD1222 and about 26 had received two doses of the MenACWY control vaccine. Trial participants were enrolled into age subgroups of 18-55, 56-69 and 70-plus years, which contained 148, 28 and 57 TCR-sequenced participants, respectively.

The meaning of the sample's time point label: baseline before first vaccination. Vaccinee samples were obtained from the UK trials COV001 and COV002, which included a single-blind randomized controlled phase 2/3 trial of AZD1222 (ChAdOx1 nCoV-19) in healthy adults. For TCRbeta chain sequencing, PBMC samples were collected from trial participants at day 0 and at day 28 after the second dose. Study-wide findings and limitations: In the small 56-69-year group, the increase in depth fell short of significance, most likely because of low power. Because no samples from the day 14 peak response were available, repertoires could be characterized only after the peak T cell response. Conclusions about previously exposed vaccinees are limited because only six or seven AZD1222 recipients were SARS-CoV-2 seropositive at baseline. Vaccine-associated CD4 TCRs spanned the whole spike protein, with dominant responses in regions 160-218 and 743-854. After two AZD1222 doses, both the breadth and the depth of spike-specific TCRs were significantly higher than at day 0 and than in MenACWY recipients. Participants were mostly white British, with more females than males. The authors suggested clonal diversity may have been underestimated. Nearly half of unique spike-specific TCRs reportedly recognized epitopes outside regions mutated in the B.1.351 and B.1.1.7 variants.

In the germline V gene, CDR1 corresponds to MGHRA and CDR2 to YSYEKL. Trimming costs V 2 bases and J 7 bases, and their ends lie 11 bases apart. The CDR3 numbers 13 residues from cysteine through phenylalanine. Only the CDR3 part of the read is kept: 39 bases, read in frame from the first base. The CDR3 regions of human TCRbeta chains were analyzed by immunosequencing. In the original analysis: Repertoire TCRs were matched against a reference library of SARS-CoV-2-specific TCRs generated with the MIRA antigen-specificity platform. Breadth meant the fraction of unique TCRs that were SARS-CoV-2-associated, whereas depth meant the fraction of total T cells that were SARS-CoV-2-associated. Each spike-specific TCR was assigned to its reactive spike region and to a CD4 or CD8 class using the MIRA data. Log10-transformed breadth and depth values were compared by one-way ANOVA with Sidak's multiple comparisons tests. TCRdb re-hosts the immuneACCESS table, in-frame sequences only. Its copies lack some clones; in the studies checked, an unresolved V gene accounts for under half of them, and the cause for the rest is not known. V and J calls and clone size are those listed in that table; D and trimming were worked out from the DNA. The sample records approximately 100,000 clones, around 91% of which are singletons. The ten largest clones take up around 19% of the sample.

This clonotype originated in an adult in good health. This chain joins TRBV4-1 to TRBJ1-2; TRBD1 is perhaps the D gene, given 5 matching bases. This sample comprised peripheral blood, obtained on day 0 of AZD1222 vaccination. The DNA sequence is given as TGCGCCAGCAGCCAACCGACAGCCGGTGGCTACACCTTC. This yields the protein CASSQPTAGGYTF.